This T cell receptor (beta chain) came from a study of T cells in Graves' hyperthyroidism and ophthalmopathy. Study results and limitations: The authors' 13 V-J model separated ophthalmopathy from stable hyperthyroidism.

A word on this clonotype: Its specificity is not known.

Amplification of TCR beta CDR3 regions was performed using RNA transcripts as template. Primed by the HTBI set, a first-round RT-PCR was run on the TCR CDR3. Each CDR3 protein gets one entry after TCRdb re-called the multiplex PCR reads with MiXCR. The profile covers around 600,000 distinct CDR3 sequences, with about 14% appearing a single time and 9.5% to 15% taken by the ten largest. Losses at the gene ends were 8 bases for V and 3 bases for J; bases not matched to a gene: 5. The CDR3 is 13 residues long. Germline assignment: CDR1 SNHLY and CDR2 FYNNEI. Subjects with ophthalmopathy showed a Clinical Activity Score no lower than 3, a NOSPECS grade no lower than 4, and a duration shorter than 3 months. The study left out patients who had uncontrolled infection, other autoimmune disease, pregnancy or lactation. The PBMCs were taken from approximately 9 ml of fresh peripheral blood.

The rearrangement links TRBV2 to TRBJ1-1; 8 bases are a match to TRBD1. The specimen was blood. This clonotype was sampled from a woman aged 45-65 years with Graves' ophthalmopathy. CDR3 region: CASVRQGYTEAFF. The CDR3 bases are TGTGCCAGCGTAAGACAGGGGTACACTGAAGCTTTCTTT.